These 21 T cell receptor beta chains were sequenced from one sample in a study of OX40 agonist ivuxolimab in advanced cancers. The repertoire was sequenced with immunoSEQ multiplex PCR; TCRdb's copy has only in-frame clones and lacks some. The data hold tens of thousands of clones, with 75% to 90% observed a single time. Sequencing was performed on CD4+ or CD8+ T cells sorted from blood, taken in a trial of the OX40 agonist ivuxolimab. The receptor source for this set is an adult with an advanced solid tumor such as melanoma, head and neck, liver or kidney cancer.

The V gene is TRBV5-1, the J gene TRBJ1-2; 7 bases are shared with TRBD1. V was clipped by 3 bases and J by 8 bases; unmatched bases: 13. The CDR3 totals 15 residues. Germline values: CDR1 SGHRS, CDR2 YFSETQ. For the CDR3, the DNA is TGCGCCAGCAGCTATGGCCTCACAGGGGCGGAGGGCTACACCTTC. As protein: CASSYGLTGAEGYTF.

The chain couples TRBV5-4 to TRBJ2-1; no reliable D call. The CDR3 consists of 15 residues. The V end lost 4 bases, the J end lost 0 bases, and 11 bases lay between the germline ends. Per germline, CDR1 SGHNT and CDR2 YYREEE (reference sequence). The DNA of the CDR3 is TGTGCCAGCAGCACCGACTCGGCCTCCTACAATGAGCAGTTCTTC. Protein: CASSTDSASYNEQFF.

The chain couples TRBV6-4 to TRBJ2-1; TRBD2 matches 8 bases. With V trimmed by 3 bases and J by 5 bases, 6 bases remained unmatched. Germline loops: CDR1 MRHNA, CDR2 SNTAGT. The CDR3 has 15 residues. CDR3 in DNA: TGTGCCAGCAGTGAAATGGCGGGAGGAAACAATGAGCAGTTCTTC. Amino acids: CASSEMAGGNNEQFF.

The rearrangement uses TRBV4-3 and TRBJ1-1; D uncertain. The germline V and J ends were trimmed by 2 bases and 4 bases, with 8 bases remaining between them. From germline, CDR1 is LGHNA and CDR2 YSLEER. The CDR3 runs 13 residues. The CDR3 region is CASSQLSGTEAFF. The CDR3 DNA reads as TGCGCCAGCAGCCAATTATCGGGCACTGAAGCTTTCTTT.

In its sample, this clone was seen a few times. The CDR3 DNA reads as TGTGCCAGCAGCCCCCGGGTGGCGGGAGATTTCGATACGCAGTATTTT. Translating gives CASSPRVAGDFDTQYF. The chain couples TRBV7-2 to TRBJ2-3; 7 nucleotides align to TRBD2. V shed 5 bases and J 6 bases; nucleotides not matched to a gene: 14. There are 16 residues in the CDR3. CDR1 SGHTA and CDR2 FQGNSA come from the germline V gene.

V is TRBV18 and J is TRBJ1-1; D not certain. The CDR3 sequence is 13 residues long. CDR1 is KGHSH, CDR2 LQKENI, per germline. Trimming shortened V by 3 bases and J by 0 bases, and 5 bases separated the two germline ends. The CDR3 sequence is CASSPVVNTEAFF. The DNA for the CDR3 is TGTGCCAGCTCACCTGTGGTGAACACTGAAGCTTTCTTT.

The genes are TRBV5-1 and TRBJ2-3, with 9 bases that match TRBD2. Per the germline V gene, CDR1 is SGHRS and CDR2 is YFSETQ. The J segment lost 2 bases and the V segment lost 4 bases, leaving 5 bases of the junction unmatched. The CDR3 spans 15 residues. The CDR3 region has the DNA TGCGCCAGCAGCATTACTAGCGGGCTCACAGATACGCAGTATTTT. Residues: CASSITSGLTDTQYF.

The chain couples TRBV6-5 to TRBJ2-1; 8 nucleotides match TRBD1. Unmatched junction bases numbered 7, after V lost 6 bases and J lost 6 bases. CDR1 is MNHEY, CDR2 SVGAGI, per germline. CDR3 length equals 14 residues. In DNA form, the CDR3 reads TGTGCCAGCAGCACGGACAGGGTCGGCAATGAGCAGTTCTTC. As protein: CASSTDRVGNEQFF.

This clone was counted a few times. The genes are TRBV11-2 and TRBJ1-2; 7 bases are a match to TRBD1. The length of the CDR3 is 14 residues. In germline, CDR1 is SGHAT, CDR2 FQNNGV. With V trimmed by 6 bases and J by 5 bases, 9 bases remained unmatched. CDR3 in DNA: TGTGCCAGCAGGCATATCCAGGGGGATTATGGCTACACCTTC. This translates into CASRHIQGDYGYTF.

The V gene is TRBV5-1, the J gene TRBJ2-5; D perhaps matches TRBD2 (6 bases). Trimming left V 2 bases short and J 2 bases short, with 10 bases between. The CDR3 totals 14 residues. In germline, CDR1 is SGHRS, CDR2 YFSETQ. The CDR3, as DNA: TGCGCCAGCAGCTTCGTTAGCGGACAAGAGACCCAGTACTTC. It encodes CASSFVSGQETQYF.

CDR3 in amino acids: CASPKGFTNTEAFF. As DNA, the CDR3 is TGTGCCAGCCCTAAAGGGTTCACGAACACTGAAGCTTTCTTT. The chain combines TRBV21-1 with TRBJ1-1. TRBV21-1 is a documented pseudogene. This CDR3 contains 14 residues.

This clone was detected only a few times. The chain is built from TRBV4-1 and TRBJ2-1; maybe TRBD2 (5 bases). The CDR3 loop spans 16 amino acids. Trimming shortened V by 0 bases and J by 6 bases, and 15 bases separated the two germline ends. Germline V CDR1 and CDR2: MGHRA, YSYEKL. DNA for the CDR3: TGCGCCAGCAGCCAAGATTTCGGGGTAAGGTCCAATGAGCAGTTCTTC. Its protein product is CASSQDFGVRSNEQFF.

This chain connects TRBV5-1 to TRBJ2-2; the D is unclear. V was cut by 4 bases and J by 7 bases, with 11 bases left in between. The CDR3 runs to 13 residues. Germline V CDR1 and CDR2: SGHRS, YFSETQ. The CDR3 protein is CASSPSFDGELFF. The CDR3 DNA reads as TGCGCCAGCAGCCCCTCATTTGACGGGGAGCTGTTTTTT.

The chain links TRBV5-6 to TRBJ2-6; no clear D gene. The CDR3 length is 17 residues. CDR1 is SGHDT, CDR2 YYEEEE, per germline. The V and J ends lost 0 bases and 0 bases respectively, with 10 bases between them. This chain's CDR3 is CASSLVAGRSGANVLTF. The CDR3 DNA reads as TGTGCCAGCAGCTTGGTAGCAGGACGCTCTGGGGCCAACGTCCTGACTTTC. The whole variable domain, filled in from reference TRBV5-6 and TRBJ2-6, reads DAGVTQSPTHLIKTRGQQVTLRCSPKSGHDTVSWYQQALGQGPQFIFQYYEEEERQRGNFPDRFSGHQFPNYSSELNVNALLLGDSALYLCASSLVAGRSGANVLTFGAGSRLTVL.

The gene calls are TRBV7-2 and TRBJ1-3, with a possible D match to TRBD1 (6 bases). The CDR3 spans 15 residues. V gave up 5 bases and J gave up 0 bases, with 11 bases separating them. Germline CDR1 reads SGHTA; CDR2 reads FQGNSA. Here the CDR3 reads CASSPQGVSGNTIYF. CDR3 in DNA: TGTGCCAGCAGCCCACAGGGCGTCTCTGGAAACACCATATATTTT.

Remarks on this clone: Other DNA sequences in the sample encode the same CDR3. V is TRBV7-9 and J is TRBJ1-1; D may be TRBD1 (5 bases). The CDR3 runs 14 residues. The germline gives CDR1 SEHNR, CDR2 FQNEAQ (reference sequence). V was pared by 1 base and J by 1 base, with 7 bases between. DNA for the CDR3: TGTGCCAGCAGCTTAGTCGGACAGAACACTGAAGCTTTCTTT. Translation: CASSLVGQNTEAFF.

The chain employs TRBV7-9 and TRBJ2-7; D is uncertain. V was cut by 2 bases and J by 4 bases, with 12 bases left in between. The CDR3 has 14 residues. From germline, CDR1 is SEHNR and CDR2 FQNEAQ (reference sequence). CDR3 amino acids: CASSLRGPSYEQYF. Here the CDR3 DNA reads TGTGCCAGCAGCTTACGAGGACCCAGTTACGAGCAGTACTTC.

The chain recombines TRBV7-9 with TRBJ1-1; 7 bases fit TRBD1. The CDR3 runs 13 residues. V was clipped by 6 bases and J by 7 bases; unmatched bases: 8. The germline V gene has CDR1 SEHNR and CDR2 FQNEAQ (reference sequence). The DNA for the CDR3 is TGTGCCAGCAGTTCACAGGGGATCAATGAAGCTTTCTTT. Protein: CASSSQGINEAFF.

The CDR3 loop is CASSLDGTGVNTEAFF. The CDR3 coding sequence is TGTGCCAGCAGCTTGGATGGGACAGGGGTGAACACTGAAGCTTTCTTT. The rearrangement joins TRBV5-5 to TRBJ1-1, with TRBD1 identical over 10 bases. The germline CDR1 and CDR2 sequences are SGHKS and YYEKEE (reference sequence). Trimming at V came to 0 bases and at J to 0 bases, leaving 2 bases not matched to a gene. The CDR3 contains 16 residues.

This chain joins TRBV5-1 and TRBJ2-7; 8 nucleotides align to TRBD2. CDR3 length: 14 amino acids. Germline V gives CDR1 SGHRS, CDR2 YFSETQ. V was clipped by 1 base and J by 4 bases; unmatched bases: 4. The CDR3 DNA sequence: TGCGCCAGCAGCTTGAATTTAGCGGGGTACGAGCAGTACTTC. It translates to CASSLNLAGYEQYF. The complete variable domain, with remaining parts taken from reference TRBV5-1 and TRBJ2-7, reads KAGVTQTPRYLIKTRGQQVTLSCSPISGHRSVSWYQQTPGQGLQFLFEYFSETQRNKGNFPGRFSGRQFSNSRSEMNVSTLELGDSALYLCASSLNLAGYEQYFGPGTRLTVT.

The chain joins TRBV5-1 to TRBJ2-6, with D tentatively TRBD1 (6 bases). The V end was cut by 4 bases, the J end by 2 bases, with 13 bases between. From germline, CDR1 is SGHRS and CDR2 YFSETQ. This CDR3 contains 16 residues. The CDR3 sequence is CASSPVSGAGANVLTF. CDR3 coding DNA: TGCGCCAGCAGCCCAGTGTCAGGGGCTGGGGCCAACGTCCTGACTTTC.